The sequence of this T cell receptor beta chain was determined in a study of T cell clonotyping in hematopoietic cell transplantation. The CDR3 has 11 residues. Trimming shortened V by 4 bases and J by 7 bases, and 8 bases separated the two germline ends. Germline-derived CDR1 and CDR2 are SGHDT and YYEEEE. This table comes from immunoSEQ multiplex PCR, and its TCRdb copy is limited to in-frame clones, with some not included. Among roughly 13,000 clones listed, about 98% were seen once. The TCR sequence derives from a female patient aged 50-59 years who had an allogeneic stem cell transplant from an unrelated donor, so T cells may come from the graft donor. Some clones in this sample may be carry-over from other donors' samples. This chain joins TRBV5-6 and TRBJ2-5; D perhaps matches TRBD2 (5 bases). This material consisted of peripheral blood mononuclear cells, taken 30 days after allogeneic stem cell transplant. CDR3 nucleotide sequence: TGTGCCAGCAGCGCGGGCCCGACCCAGTACTTC. It encodes CASSAGPTQYF.